The next 24 T cell receptor beta chains were all read from a single sample in a study of T cells in women clearing cervical HPV infection. The repertoire was sequenced with immunoSEQ multiplex PCR; TCRdb's copy has only in-frame clones and lacks some. The sample has about 35,000 clones, and its top ten clones hold about 1.6%. Sequenced input: blood buffy coat. These receptor sequences come from a woman between 18 and 69 years old with a cervical HPV16 infection that either progressed to CIN3+ or cleared (not recorded which).

In the case of this clone: The read ends 3 residues early relative to the CDR3; the germline J gene fills the gap. This chain links TRBV6-2 or TRBV6-3 with TRBJ2-1, with D perhaps matching TRBD1 (6 bases). The CDR3 spans 12 residues. With 5 bases removed from V and 8 bases from J, the gap between germline ends came to 10 bases. The germline CDR1 and CDR2 sequences are MNHEY and SVGEGT. The sequenced CDR3 bases are TGTGCCAGCAGTCACCCAGGGGATGAG. Translation: CASSHPGDE. The entire CDR3 reads CASSHPGDEQFF.

As for this clone: The read terminates 3 residues ahead of where the CDR3 ends, so the germline J gene completes it. The V gene is TRBV2, the J gene TRBJ2-7; 13 nucleotides agree with TRBD2. This CDR3 spans 14 amino acids. In germline, CDR1 is SNHLY, CDR2 FYNNEI. V trimming: 6 bases; J trimming: 5 bases; junction bases outside the gene matches: 4. CDR3 in amino acids: CASRGTSGINEQYF. The CDR3 bases that were read are TGTGCCAGCAGAGGGACTAGCGGGATTAACGAG.

Turning to this clone: Read sequence stops 3 residues before the CDR3 end, and the germline J gene provides the missing end. The chain is built from TRBV18 and TRBJ2-7; D not resolved. Germline loops: CDR1 KGHSH, CDR2 LQKENI. V dropped 3 bases and J dropped 5 bases, with 11 bases sitting between them. The CDR3 is made up of 13 amino acids. The CDR3 DNA, read in part, is TGTGCCAGCTCACCTAGCTTGCAAAACGAG. It encodes CASSPSLQNE. The complete CDR3 protein is CASSPSLQNEQYF.

Comments on this clone: The CDR3 extends 3 residues past the end of the read, so its final part is completed from the germline J gene. The V and J genes are TRBV7-9 and TRBJ2-7; TRBD1 matches at 8 bases. The CDR3 has 14 residues. CDR1 and CDR2 (germline): SEHNR, FQNEAQ (reference sequence). The trim removed 6 bases at V and 3 bases at J, leaving 7 bases unmatched. CDR3 bases read: TGTGCCAGCAGTCGCCGGGACAGGATCTACGAG. Translating it yields CASSRRDRIYE. The CDR3 reads in full as CASSRRDRIYEQYF. Using reference TRBV7-9 and TRBJ2-7 for the parts outside the CDR3, the full variable domain is DTGVSQNPRHKITKRGQNVTFRCDPISEHNRLYWYRQTLGQGPEFLTYFQNEAQLEKSRLLSDRFSAERPKGSFSTLEIQRTEQGDSAMYLCASSRRDRIYEQYFGPGTRLTVT.

CDR3 residues: CASAFPPGHLINEKLFF. The sequenced CDR3 bases are TGTGCCAGCGCCTTCCCTCCGGGACACCTCATAAATGAAAAG. The rearrangement links TRBV2 to TRBJ2-2; D perhaps matches TRBD1 (6 bases). The read ends 3 residues early relative to the CDR3; the germline J gene fills the gap. The CDR3 consists of 17 residues. Germline CDR1 and CDR2: SNHLY and FYNNEI.

To note about this clone: The DNA ends 3 residues before the CDR3 does, and the rest of the CDR3 is filled in from the germline J gene. J is TRBJ1-4 and V is TRBV2; no reliable D call. The CDR3 consists of 12 residues. With 6 bases removed from V and 8 bases from J, the gap between germline ends came to 10 bases. Germline loops: CDR1 SNHLY, CDR2 FYNNEI. The part of the CDR3 DNA that was read is TGTGCCAGCAGGGAATCAGGCGAAAAA. As protein: CASRESGEK. The entire CDR3 sequence reads CASRESGEKLFF.

As for this clone: The sequenced fragment ends 3 residues before the CDR3 boundary, so the rest is inferred from the germline J gene. The chain combines TRBV2 with TRBJ1-2; the match to TRBD1 covers 8 bases. The trim removed 5 bases at V and 6 bases at J, leaving 5 bases unmatched. Germline V lookup: CDR1 SNHLY, CDR2 FYNNEI. The CDR3 sequence is 13 residues long. CDR3 DNA (partial): TGTGCCAGCAGTTTAAAGACAGGGGATGGC. Its protein is CASSLKTGDG. The complete CDR3 protein is CASSLKTGDGYTF.

On this clone: With the read ending 3 residues before the CDR3 end, the germline J gene is used to fill in that end. The chain joins TRBV5-1 to TRBJ2-1; 9 positions agree with TRBD1. V lost 4 bases, J lost 6 bases, and 2 bases stayed unmatched. The length of the CDR3 is 13 residues. Germline CDR1 reads SGHRS; CDR2 reads YFSETQ. The chain's CDR3 is CASSVGQGNEQFF. CDR3 bases read: TGCGCCAGCAGCGTGGGACAGGGCAATGAG.

Regarding this clone: From the germline J gene comes the end of the CDR3, since the read stops 3 residues before it. The chain carries TRBV5-1 and TRBJ1-4, with 9 bases that match TRBD1. The CDR3 spans 15 residues. Germline V gives CDR1 SGHRS, CDR2 YFSETQ. The ends lost 3 bases at V and 8 bases at J; junction bases unmatched: 8. The sequenced CDR3 bases are TGCGCCAGCAGCTGGGGAGACAGGGGGTTCGAAAAA. It codes for CASSWGDRGFEK. The whole CDR3 protein reads CASSWGDRGFEKLFF.

Worth noting for this clone: The CDR3 goes on 3 residues after the read ends, and that part is filled in from the germline J gene. The genes are TRBV19 and TRBJ2-3; 9 bases are a match to TRBD2. Germline CDR1 is LNHDA and CDR2 is SQIVND (reference sequence). CDR3 size: 14 residues. CDR3 amino acids: CASSKRGEEQPQYF. The CDR3 bases that were read are TGTGCCAGTAGTAAGCGGGGGGAGGAACAGCCG.

CDR3 loop: CASSLPGGDVKLFF. CDR3 DNA (partial): TGTGCCAGCAGCTTACCAGGGGGCGACGTAAAA. The chain carries TRBV5-6 and TRBJ1-4; 8 bases align to TRBD1. From the germline J gene comes the end of the CDR3, since the read stops 3 residues before it. V was pared by 2 bases and J by 10 bases, with 7 bases of the junction left unmatched. CDR1 is SGHDT and CDR2 is YYEEEE in the germline V gene. CDR3 size: 14 residues.

The sequenced part of the CDR3 DNA is TGTGCCAGTACCGCTGAGGCACTCTATGGTAACTCTGGGGCCAACGTG. Its translation: CASTAEALYGNSGANV. The full CDR3 protein reads CASTAEALYGNSGANVLFF. The chain employs TRBV19 and TRBJ2-2; D possibly corresponds to TRBD1 (5 bases). The sequence runs out 3 residues before the end of the CDR3; the remainder is reconstructed from the germline J gene. CDR3 length: 19 residues. Germline-derived CDR1 and CDR2 are LNHDA and SQIVND (reference sequence).

As regards this clone: The CDR3 end falls 3 residues outside the read, so it is completed with the germline J gene. The V and J genes are TRBV5-6 and TRBJ2-7; TRBD1 matches at 8 bases. The CDR3 is 14 amino acids. Germline CDR1 reads SGHDT; CDR2 reads YYEEEE. V trimming: 3 bases; J trimming: 3 bases; junction bases outside the gene matches: 5. CDR3 region: CASSYRTGIYEQYF. The sequenced part of the CDR3 DNA is TGTGCCAGCAGCTACCGGACAGGGATCTACGAG.

With regard to this clone: The CDR3 is cut off 3 residues early in the read; its end comes from the germline J gene. The chain recombines TRBV27 with TRBJ2-7, with 7 bases identical to TRBD1. Germline CDR1 is MNHEY and CDR2 is SMNVEV (reference sequence). The CDR3 covers 16 residues. The V and J ends lost 5 bases and 1 base, in that order; junction bases with no gene match: 11. CDR3 region: CASSETYRGFSYEQYF. The covered CDR3 bases are TGTGCCAGCAGTGAGACCTACAGGGGCTTTTCCTACGAG.

In regard to this clone: Read sequence stops 3 residues before the CDR3 end, and the germline J gene provides the missing end. The chain carries TRBV5-1 and TRBJ2-5, with D perhaps matching TRBD2 (6 bases). V lost 1 base and J 2 bases, leaving 12 bases between the germline ends. The CDR3 has 15 residues. The germline gives CDR1 SGHRS, CDR2 YFSETQ. This CDR3 reads CASSLRGAGQETQYF. The sequenced part of the CDR3 DNA is TGCGCCAGCAGCTTGCGCGGCGCGGGGCAAGAGACC.

The CDR3 sequence is CASSDRGYGQYF. The covered CDR3 bases are TGTGCCAGCAGTGATAGGGGCTATGGT. The chain uses TRBV2 and TRBJ2-4; tentative D call: TRBD1 (5 bases). The sequence runs out 3 residues before the end of the CDR3; the remainder is reconstructed from the germline J gene. This CDR3 comprises 12 residues. The V gene's germline CDR1 is SNHLY and CDR2 FYNNEI.

A remark on this clone: With the read ending 3 residues before the CDR3 end, the germline J gene is used to fill in that end. The rearrangement links TRBV24-1 to TRBJ2-7; 9 bases align to TRBD2. CDR3 length equals 12 residues. CDR1 and CDR2 from the germline V gene are KGHDR and SFDVKD. V was pared by 9 bases and J by 4 bases, with 3 bases of the junction left unmatched. CDR3 DNA (partial): TGTGCCACCTCTAGCGGGGCTTACGAG. As protein: CATSSGAYE. From start to end, the CDR3 is CATSSGAYEQYF.

On this clone: Read coverage stops 3 residues before the CDR3 terminus; the germline J gene supplies the remainder. The J gene is TRBJ1-1, the V gene TRBV5-1; TRBD1 matches 8 bases. In germline, CDR1 is SGHRS, CDR2 YFSETQ. J gave up 0 bases and V 4 bases, and 2 bases lay outside the gene matches. CDR3 length: 14 residues. The sequenced part of the CDR3 DNA is TGCGCCAGCAGCAGGGACAGGATGAACACTGAA. Its translation: CASSRDRMNTE. In full, the CDR3 is CASSRDRMNTEAFF.

Concerning this clone: The read terminates 3 residues ahead of where the CDR3 ends, so the germline J gene completes it. The chain combines TRBV5-1 with TRBJ1-4; the D gene is possibly TRBD1 (5 bases). From germline, CDR1 is SGHRS and CDR2 YFSETQ. The CDR3 is 16 amino acids. The sequenced CDR3 bases are TGCGCCAGCAGCTTGGGCGGGGCAGCTGGGGCCAACGTA. This translates into CASSLGGAAGANV. The CDR3 in its entirety is CASSLGGAAGANVLFF.

About this clone itself: The read terminates 3 residues ahead of where the CDR3 ends, so the germline J gene completes it. This rearrangement joins TRBV2 to TRBJ2-1; 12 bases map to TRBD2. This CDR3 has 15 residues. Germline values: CDR1 SNHLY, CDR2 FYNNEI. V trimming: 5 bases; J trimming: 5 bases; junction bases outside the gene matches: 4. The CDR3 sequence is CASSSLAGGHNEQFF. CDR3 bases read: TGTGCCAGCAGTTCACTAGCGGGGGGACACAATGAG.

Of note for this clone: The read ends 3 residues shy of where the CDR3 ends; the end is completed using the germline J gene. The V call is TRBV7-6, the J call TRBJ2-7; TRBD2 matches 8 bases. V lost 3 bases and J lost 5; bases outside the gene matches: 12. The germline CDR1 and CDR2 sequences are SGHVS and FNYEAQ. The CDR3 length is 16 residues. The part of the CDR3 DNA that was read is TGTGCCAGCAGCTTTCAGGCGGGAGGATCCCCCCACGAG. Translated, it gives CASSFQAGGSPHE. In full, the CDR3 reads CASSFQAGGSPHEQYF. Supplemented by reference TRBV7-6 and TRBJ2-7, the full variable domain reads GAGVSQSPRYKVTKRGQDVALRCDPISGHVSLYWYRQALGQGPEFLTYFNYEAQQDKSGLPNDRFSAERPEGSISTLTIQRTEQRDSAMYRCASSFQAGGSPHEQYFGPGTRLTVT.

Turning to this clone: The read ends 3 residues shy of where the CDR3 ends; the end is completed using the germline J gene. The chain uses TRBV5-1 and TRBJ1-2, with TRBD1 matching 7 bases. This CDR3 is 16 amino acids long. Germline V lookup: CDR1 SGHRS, CDR2 YFSETQ. The covered CDR3 bases are TGCGCCAGCAGCTGGGGTGTAAGGGACAGCCCGGGGAGC. Its protein is CASSWGVRDSPGS. The CDR3 in full is CASSWGVRDSPGSYTF. Filled out from reference TRBV5-1 and TRBJ1-2, the complete variable domain reads KAGVTQTPRYLIKTRGQQVTLSCSPISGHRSVSWYQQTPGQGLQFLFEYFSETQRNKGNFPGRFSGRQFSNSRSEMNVSTLELGDSALYLCASSWGVRDSPGSYTFGSGTRLTVV.

Comment on this clone: Read data end 3 residues before the CDR3 end; the end is taken from the germline J gene. The chain employs TRBV7-2 and TRBJ1-2; D is possibly TRBD1 (5 bases). The length of the CDR3 is 15 residues. Germline assignment: CDR1 SGHTA and CDR2 FQGNSA. CDR3: CASSPTSGGAYDYTF. The covered CDR3 bases are TGTGCCAGCAGCCCGACTAGCGGGGGAGCCTACGAC.

About this clone itself: The sequence runs out 3 residues before the end of the CDR3; the remainder is reconstructed from the germline J gene. The rearrangement joins TRBV2 to TRBJ1-2; 7 bases are a match to TRBD1. Germline CDR1 reads SNHLY; CDR2 reads FYNNEI. This CDR3 is built from 15 residues. V lost 2 bases, J lost 0 bases, and 3 bases stayed unmatched. The CDR3 sequence is CASSEMQGANYGYTF. The DNA read from the CDR3 is TGTGCCAGCAGTGAAATGCAGGGGGCTAACTATGGC.